The 32 T cell receptor beta chains below all came from one sample that was sequenced in a study of T cell responses to AZD1222 COVID-19 vaccine. Here immunoSEQ multiplex PCR was the method, and the copy in TCRdb shows in-frame clones only, minus some. The profile shows about 66,000 clones, around 90% of them singletons. The specimen was peripheral blood, collected 28 days after the second dose of the MenACWY control vaccine. Source of these receptors: an adult who received the MenACWY meningococcal vaccine as a control.

This clone has only one observation. V gene TRBV20-1 combines with J gene TRBJ1-6; no definite D call. V lost 3 bases, J lost 6 bases, and 15 bases lay in between. Germline V gives CDR1 DFQATT, CDR2 SNEGSKA (reference sequence). This CDR3 is built from 15 residues. For the CDR3, the DNA is TGCAGTGCTAGTGGAAGGACTGTCGGTAATTCACCCCTCCACTTT. Its protein product is CSASGRTVGNSPLHF.

This rearrangement joins TRBV28 to TRBJ1-2; D possibly corresponds to TRBD1 (6 bases). Germline CDR1 and CDR2: MDHEN and SYDVKM. The CDR3 has 11 residues. Trimming cost V 8 bases and J 7 bases, with 11 bases left between them. CDR3 DNA: TGTGCCAGCGCTGGGGGGCCTGGCTACACCTTC. It translates to CASAGGPGYTF.

J is TRBJ2-2 and V is TRBV9, with 7 bases aligning to TRBD1. The CDR3 spans 14 residues. Germline V CDR1 and CDR2: SGDLS, YYNGEE. V lost 3 bases to trimming and J lost 2 bases; unmatched junction nucleotides: 1. CDR3 nucleotides: TGTGCCAGCAGCGGGACAGGCAACACCGGGGAGCTGTTTTTT. Protein sequence: CASSGTGNTGELFF.

This clone is a singleton in its sample. The gene calls are TRBV3-1 (or the pseudogene TRBV3-2) and TRBJ2-7; D perhaps matches TRBD2 (6 bases). Germline V gives CDR1 LGHDT, CDR2 YNNKEL (reference sequence). The CDR3 is 15 amino acids. Trimming removed 1 base at V and 5 bases at J, with 15 bases between. As DNA, the CDR3 is TGTGCCAGCAGCCAAGCAACGGCGGGGAGCCACGAGCAGTACTTC. Protein product: CASSQATAGSHEQYF.

Only one count was recorded for this clone. The V call is TRBV27, the J call TRBJ1-3; possibly TRBD1 for D (6 bases). Germline CDR1 and CDR2: MNHEY and SMNVEV (reference sequence). The CDR3 is 16 residues long. Trimming shortened V by 3 bases and J by 0 bases, and 12 bases separated the two germline ends. The CDR3 DNA follows: TGTGCCAGCAGTTTGCAGGGGCCCCTCTCTGGAAACACCATATATTTT. It encodes CASSLQGPLSGNTIYF.

The genes are TRBV7-9 and TRBJ2-7, with D unresolved. V gave up 5 bases and J gave up 2 bases, with 4 bases separating them. Germline assignment: CDR1 SEHNR and CDR2 FQNEAQ (reference sequence). The CDR3 loop spans 11 amino acids. The CDR3 spells CASSLPYEQYF. As DNA, the CDR3 is TGTGCCAGCAGCCTACCCTACGAGCAGTACTTC.

As regards this clone: Other DNA sequences in this specimen translate into the identical CDR3. The chain recombines TRBV29-1 with TRBJ1-1; weak D call: TRBD1 (6 bases). Germline CDR1 reads SQVTM; CDR2 reads ANQGSEA. V was trimmed by 4 bases and J by 0 bases, leaving 9 bases between them. The CDR3 is 13 residues long. CDR3 sequence reads: CSVGGGMNTEAFF. For the CDR3, the DNA is TGCAGCGTTGGAGGGGGTATGAACACTGAAGCTTTCTTT.

The chain uses TRBV7-9 and TRBJ1-1, with unresolved D. Germline CDR1 reads SEHNR; CDR2 reads FQNEAQ (reference sequence). The CDR3 totals 12 residues. With 4 bases removed from V and 2 bases from J, the gap between germline ends came to 5 bases. The CDR3 region has the DNA TGTGCCAGCAGCTCAATAAACACTGAAGCTTTCTTT. Translation gives CASSSINTEAFF.

The rearrangement uses TRBV12-3 or TRBV12-4 and TRBJ2-7; D not resolved. The germline V and J ends were trimmed by 5 bases and 6 bases, with 11 bases remaining between them. This CDR3 is built from 12 residues. The CDR3 DNA follows: TGTGCCAGCAGTCCCCGAGTAGGCGAGCAGTACTTC. Translating gives CASSPRVGEQYF.

The rearrangement links TRBV5-4 to TRBJ2-5, with 12 bases that match TRBD2. The junction had 8 bases not matched to a gene; V was cut back by 4 bases and J by 4 bases. The germline gives CDR1 SGHNT, CDR2 YYREEE (reference sequence). The CDR3 has 16 amino acids. This CDR3 reads CASSGRLAGVAETQYF. The CDR3 region has the DNA TGTGCCAGCAGCGGGAGACTAGCGGGAGTCGCAGAGACCCAGTACTTC.

In DNA, the CDR3 is TGTGCCACCAGCAGAGATCAAGAGGAGCTGTTTTTT. Its protein product is CATSRDQEELFF. This chain connects TRBV15 to TRBJ2-2; D is undetermined. In germline, CDR1 is LNHNV, CDR2 YYDKDF (reference sequence). Trimming left V 0 bases short and J 10 bases short, with 6 bases between. The CDR3 has 12 amino acids.

The chain has TRBV7-2 and TRBJ2-4, with unresolved D. The CDR3 covers 12 residues. Trimming removed 3 bases from V and 5 bases from J, with 5 bases in between. CDR1 and CDR2 from the germline V gene are SGHTA and FQGNSA. The CDR3 DNA reads as TGTGCCAGCAGCTTTACACAAAACATTCAGTACTTC. It translates to CASSFTQNIQYF.

This clone was counted a single time. The gene calls are TRBV12-5 and TRBJ1-2; D is possibly TRBD1 (6 bases). CDR1 is LGHNT and CDR2 is FRNRAP in the germline V gene. V lost 7 bases and J 1 base, leaving 19 bases between the germline ends. The CDR3 length is 16 residues. The DNA for the CDR3 is TGTGCTAGTGTCGGGGACACCCGAAGCTATAACTATGGCTACACCTTC. Translated: CASVGDTRSYNYGYTF.

V and J are TRBV7-3 and TRBJ1-1, with no clear D. The CDR3 is 13 residues long. Germline lookup yields CDR1 SGHTA and CDR2 FQGTGA. V was shortened by 3 bases and J by 7 bases, with 12 bases between the two germline ends. CDR3 DNA sequence: TGTGCCAGCAGCTTCGCGGGCTCTAATGAAGCTTTCTTT. Translation: CASSFAGSNEAFF.

The chain couples TRBV28 to TRBJ1-5, with D hard to call. Germline CDR1 and CDR2: MDHEN and SYDVKM. Trimming shortened V by 7 bases and J by 3 bases, and 16 bases separated the two germline ends. There are 15 residues in the CDR3. CDR3 loop: CASIFYGQNNQPQHF. For the CDR3, the DNA is TGTGCCAGCATCTTTTACGGGCAGAACAATCAGCCCCAGCATTTT.

The CDR3 DNA is TGCGCCAGCAGCTTGGGGACAGGGGGCGCGATTGGGAATTCACCCCTCCACTTT. Its protein product is CASSLGTGGAIGNSPLHF. The chain uses TRBV5-1 and TRBJ1-6; 11 nucleotides align to TRBD1. V gave up 0 bases and J gave up 7 bases; unmatched junction bases: 9. In germline, CDR1 is SGHRS, CDR2 YFSETQ. CDR3 length: 18 amino acids.

The rearrangement links TRBV6-5 to TRBJ1-2; TRBD1 aligns across 7 bases. Per the germline V gene, CDR1 is MNHEY and CDR2 is SVGAGI. With V trimmed by 2 bases and J by 7 bases, 10 bases remained unmatched. The CDR3 contains 15 residues. CDR3 DNA sequence: TGTGCCAGCAGTTACGACGAGGGGGCTCCTGGTGGCTACACCTTC. This encodes CASSYDEGAPGGYTF.

This chain connects TRBV7-9 to TRBJ2-7, with 9 bases matching TRBD1. The junction had 11 bases not matched to a gene; V was cut back by 3 bases and J by 2 bases. Germline V lookup: CDR1 SEHNR, CDR2 FQNEAQ (reference sequence). The CDR3 loop spans 17 amino acids. This chain's CDR3 is CASSFFRATGGPYEQYF. The DNA of the CDR3 is TGTGCCAGCAGCTTCTTTCGGGCCACAGGGGGCCCCTACGAGCAGTACTTC.

The gene calls are TRBV11-2 and TRBJ1-2; D is perhaps TRBD1 (5 bases). This CDR3 has 13 amino acids. V was cut by 8 bases and J by 2 bases, with 12 bases left in between. Germline V lookup: CDR1 SGHAT, CDR2 FQNNGV. Here the CDR3 reads CASGTGPNYGYTF. CDR3 nucleotide sequence: TGTGCCAGCGGAACAGGACCCAACTATGGCTACACCTTC.

Turning to this clone: This specimen includes other DNA sequences encoding the same CDR3. V and J are TRBV5-1 and TRBJ2-2; the D gene could be TRBD1 or TRBD2 (5 bases each). Deletions cut 2 bases from V and 2 bases from J, with 10 bases between. The germline CDR1 and CDR2 sequences are SGHRS and YFSETQ. CDR3 length equals 15 residues. CDR3 amino acids: CASSFSGTNTGELFF. CDR3 DNA: TGCGCCAGCAGCTTCTCCGGGACCAACACCGGGGAGCTGTTTTTT.

The V call is TRBV6-1, the J call TRBJ2-5; 7 nucleotides line up with TRBD2. The V gene's germline CDR1 is MNHNS and CDR2 SASEGT. There are 17 residues in the CDR3. V was pared by 0 bases and J by 9 bases, with 16 bases of the junction left unmatched. The CDR3 DNA sequence: TGTGCCAGCAGTGAAGCGCTAGGTGGGAGGGCCGATTCGGCCCAGTACTTC. The encoded protein is CASSEALGGRADSAQYF.

The gene calls are TRBV20-1 and TRBJ1-2; D unresolved. The V gene lost 4 bases and the J gene lost 6 bases, with 6 bases spanning the gap. CDR1 and CDR2 from the germline V gene are DFQATT and SNEGSKA (reference sequence). CDR3 length: 10 amino acids. CDR3 sequence: CSATYNGYTF. In nucleotides, the CDR3 is TGCAGTGCTACGTATAATGGCTACACCTTC.

This chain uses TRBV30 with TRBJ2-4, with 12 bases fitting TRBD2. The ends lost 2 bases at V and 0 bases at J; junction bases unmatched: 11. The germline CDR1 and CDR2 sequences are GTSNPN and SVGIG (reference sequence). The CDR3 spans 19 residues. The CDR3 is CAWSFIRTSGTLAKNIQYF. In DNA form, the CDR3 reads TGTGCCTGGAGTTTTATTCGGACTAGCGGGACCCTAGCCAAAAACATTCAGTACTTC.

The rearrangement joins TRBV6-1 to TRBJ2-7; TRBD2 matches at 8 bases. Trimming cost V 2 bases and J 5 bases; bases outside gene matches: 11. The CDR3 runs 16 residues. The germline CDR1 and CDR2 sequences are MNHNS and SASEGT. The CDR3 DNA reads as TGTGCCAGCAGTGAAATGGCGGGAGGCCTCCCCCACGAGCAGTACTTC. Its translation is CASSEMAGGLPHEQYF.

The CDR3 DNA reads TGTGCCAGCAGTCTACTGGAGGGTGGAGGGTCCTACGAGCAGTACTTC. Its protein is CASSLLEGGGSYEQYF. The chain employs TRBV28 and TRBJ2-7; the D gene is possibly TRBD2 (6 bases). In germline, CDR1 is MDHEN, CDR2 SYDVKM. V lost 5 bases to trimming and J lost 1 base, with 18 bases between them. The CDR3 has 16 residues.

This clone showed up just a few times. The chain combines TRBV2 with TRBJ1-3; D ambiguous. The germline gives CDR1 SNHLY, CDR2 FYNNEI. V was shortened by 4 bases and J by 0 bases, with 7 bases between the two germline ends. The CDR3 runs to 14 residues. CDR3 amino acids: CASSAEYSGNTIYF. CDR3 bases: TGTGCCAGCAGTGCGGAGTACTCTGGAAACACCATATATTTT.

The genes are TRBV30 and TRBJ1-1; D is unresolved. The CDR3 is 11 residues long. Trimming removed 8 bases at V and 0 bases at J, with 7 bases between. Germline CDR1 GTSNPN, CDR2 SVGIG (reference sequence). CDR3 sequence: CAGILNTEAFF. CDR3 in DNA: TGTGCCGGAATTCTGAACACTGAAGCTTTCTTT. Full variable domain (rest looked up from reference TRBV30 and TRBJ1-1): SQTIHQWPATLVQPVGSPLSLECTVEGTSNPNLYWYRQAAGRGLQLLFYSVGIGQISSEVPQNLSASRPQDRQFILSSKKLLLSDSGFYLCAGILNTEAFFGQGTRLTVV.

This clone was recorded only once. The chain couples TRBV11-2 to TRBJ2-1, with 7 bases identical to TRBD2. CDR1 is SGHAT and CDR2 is FQNNGV in the germline V gene. This CDR3 spans 15 amino acids. J was trimmed by 8 bases and V by 2 bases; bases with no gene match: 9. CDR3 sequence (DNA): TGTGCCAGCAGCTTAAACCCCAAGGGGAGGGATGAGCAGTTCTTC. Its translation is CASSLNPKGRDEQFF.

This clone was picked up one time. The J gene is TRBJ2-5, the V gene TRBV20-1; a weak D match, TRBD2 (5 bases). The germline V gene encodes CDR1 DFQATT and CDR2 SNEGSKA (reference sequence). This CDR3 contains 11 residues. Trimming stripped 7 bases from V and 4 bases from J, with 10 bases between. CDR3 sequence reads: CSEEVGETQYF. CDR3 nucleotides: TGCAGTGAGGAGGTAGGAGAGACCCAGTACTTC.

This chain links TRBV3-1 (or the pseudogene TRBV3-2) with TRBJ2-7; D is ambiguous. Germline loops: CDR1 LGHDT, CDR2 YNNKEL (reference sequence). CDR3 length: 14 amino acids. V lost 0 bases and J lost 2, with 8 bases in between. This CDR3 reads CASSQDVSAYEQYF. The CDR3 nucleotides are TGTGCCAGCAGCCAAGATGTGTCAGCCTACGAGCAGTACTTC.

This sequence joins TRBV24-1 and TRBJ2-6; 10 bases map to TRBD1. This CDR3 comprises 18 residues. V lost 3 bases to trimming and J lost 0 bases; unmatched junction nucleotides: 4. Germline V lookup: CDR1 KGHDR, CDR2 SFDVKD. The CDR3 protein is CATSDPGQGISGANVLTF. For the CDR3, the DNA is TGTGCCACCAGTGATCCGGGACAGGGGATCTCTGGGGCCAACGTCCTGACTTTC.

This clone appeared once. The gene calls are TRBV4-1 and TRBJ1-5; D possibly corresponds to TRBD1 (5 bases). Germline V lookup: CDR1 MGHRA, CDR2 YSYEKL. The CDR3 has 15 residues. The V and J ends lost 2 bases and 3 bases respectively, with 11 bases between them. Written as DNA, the CDR3 is TGCGCCAGCAGCCAACGACAGTCCGACAATCAGCCCCAGCATTTT. Protein: CASSQRQSDNQPQHF.